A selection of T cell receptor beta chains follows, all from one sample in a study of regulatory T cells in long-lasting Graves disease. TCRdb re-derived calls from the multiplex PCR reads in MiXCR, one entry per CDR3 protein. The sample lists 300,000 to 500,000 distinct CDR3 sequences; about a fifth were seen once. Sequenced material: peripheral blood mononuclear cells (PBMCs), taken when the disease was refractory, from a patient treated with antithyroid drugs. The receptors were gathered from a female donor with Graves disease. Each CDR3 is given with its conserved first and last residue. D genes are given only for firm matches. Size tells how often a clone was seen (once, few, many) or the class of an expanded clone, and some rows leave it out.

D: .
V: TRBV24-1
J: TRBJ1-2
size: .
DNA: TGTGCCACCAGACCCCCACGGGGGAGTAACTATGGCTACACCTTC
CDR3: CATRPPRGSNYGYTF

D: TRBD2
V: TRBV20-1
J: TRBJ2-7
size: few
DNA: TGCAGTGCTAGACCAACTAGCGGGAGTGCCTACGAGCAGTACTTC
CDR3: CSARPTSGSAYEQYF

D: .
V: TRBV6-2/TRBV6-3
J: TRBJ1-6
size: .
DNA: TGTGCCAGCCGAACCTCAACAGGGAATAATTCACCCCTCCACTTT
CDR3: CASRTSTGNNSPLHF

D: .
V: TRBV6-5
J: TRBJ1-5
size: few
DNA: TGTGCCAGCAGTTACGGGGGCTTAAGCAATCAGCCCCAGCATTTT
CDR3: CASSYGGLSNQPQHF

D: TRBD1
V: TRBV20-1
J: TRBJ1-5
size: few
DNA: TGCAGTGCTAGACGGACAGGGCAAATAGATCAGCCCCAGCATTTT
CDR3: CSARRTGQIDQPQHF

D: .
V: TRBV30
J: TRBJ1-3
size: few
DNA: TGTGCCTGGAGGGGGCTAGGAAACACCATATATTTT
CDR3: CAWRGLGNTIYF

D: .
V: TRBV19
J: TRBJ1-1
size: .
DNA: TGTGCCAGTAGTCTTAGGCACATTATTCCTGAAGCTTTCTTT
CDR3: CASSLRHIIPEAFF

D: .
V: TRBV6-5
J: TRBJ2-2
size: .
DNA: TGTGCCAGCAGTTACATACGGTTTTCGAACACCGGGGATCTGTTTTTT
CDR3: CASSYIRFSNTGDLFF

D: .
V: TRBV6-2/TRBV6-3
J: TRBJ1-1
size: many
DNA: TGTGCCAGCAGTTACTCGGCGGGTCTCAAGGGGACTGAAGCTTTCTTT
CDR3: CASSYSAGLKGTEAFF

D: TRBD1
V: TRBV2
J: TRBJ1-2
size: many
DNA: TGTGCCAGCCGATCGTCAACAGGGGGTACCAACTATGGCTACACCTTC
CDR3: CASRSSTGGTNYGYTF

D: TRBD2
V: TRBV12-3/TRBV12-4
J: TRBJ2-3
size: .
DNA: TGTGCCAGCAGTTTGGAAGGACTAGCGGGAGCCCCTCCGGCAGATACGCAGTATTTT
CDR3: CASSLEGLAGAPPADTQYF

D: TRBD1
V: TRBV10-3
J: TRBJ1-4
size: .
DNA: TGTGCCATCAGTACCGACAGGGGGAATAATGAAAAACTGTTTTTT
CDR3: CAISTDRGNNEKLFF

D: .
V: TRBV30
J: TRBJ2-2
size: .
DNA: TGTGCCTGGAGTGAGGCCCCCACCGGGGAGCTGTTTTTT
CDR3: CAWSEAPTGELFF

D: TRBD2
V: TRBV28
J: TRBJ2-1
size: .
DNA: TGTGCCAGCAGTTTAAGGAGCGGGAGAGTCAATGAGCAGTTCTTC
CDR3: CASSLRSGRVNEQFF

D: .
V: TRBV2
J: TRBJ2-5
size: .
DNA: TGTGCCTCGCCCCAACAAGAGACCCAGTACTTC
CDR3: CASPQQETQYF

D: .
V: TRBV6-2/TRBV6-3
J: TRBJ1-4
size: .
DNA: TGTGCCAGCAGTTACTCGGCCTACCCAACTAATGAAAAACTGTTTTTT
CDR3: CASSYSAYPTNEKLFF

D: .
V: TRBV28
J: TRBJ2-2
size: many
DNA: TGTGCCAGCAGTTTCGGACTACGTGGCACCGGGGAGCTGTTTTTT
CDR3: CASSFGLRGTGELFF

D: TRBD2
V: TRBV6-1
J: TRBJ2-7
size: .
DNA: TGTGCCAGCGGGTCCAGGGACTCTACGGACGGGAGGCCTTACGAGCAGTACTTC
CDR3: CASGSRDSTDGRPYEQYF

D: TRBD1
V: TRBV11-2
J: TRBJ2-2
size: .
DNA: TGTGCCAGCAGCTCCACCCGGGACAGGGGAACCGGGGAGCTGTTTTTT
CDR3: CASSSTRDRGTGELFF

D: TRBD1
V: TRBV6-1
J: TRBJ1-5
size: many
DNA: TGTGCTGAGTCTCCGGGACAGGCCGATCAGCCCCAGCATTTT
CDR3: CAESPGQADQPQHF

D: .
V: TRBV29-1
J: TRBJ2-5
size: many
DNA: TGCAGCGTTGGAGGGGAGACCCAGTACTTC
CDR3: CSVGGETQYF

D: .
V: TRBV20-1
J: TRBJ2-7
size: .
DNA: TGCAGTGCTAGAGATTTCGCAGAGTCCCACTACGAGCAGTACTTC
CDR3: CSARDFAESHYEQYF

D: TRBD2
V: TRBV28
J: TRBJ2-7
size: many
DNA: TGTGCCAGCAGTTTACCCTCTAGCGGGAAGGCCTACGAGCAGTACTTC
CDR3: CASSLPSSGKAYEQYF

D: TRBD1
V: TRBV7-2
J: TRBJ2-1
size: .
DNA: TGTGCCAGCAGCTTAGTAAAGGGGGCGGCGAATGAGCAGTTCTTC
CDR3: CASSLVKGAANEQFF

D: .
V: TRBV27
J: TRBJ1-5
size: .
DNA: TGTGCCAGCAGTTTATTGGGTATCCGGGGGGGCAATCAGCCCCAGCATTTT
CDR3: CASSLLGIRGGNQPQHF

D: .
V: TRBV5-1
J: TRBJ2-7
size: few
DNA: TGCGCCAGCAGCTTGGGTGGGGACCCCAGCTCCTACGAGCAGTACTTC
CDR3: CASSLGGDPSSYEQYF

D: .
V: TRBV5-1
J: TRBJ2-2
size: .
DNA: TGCGCCAGCAGCCCCGGATACGAGCTGTTTTTT
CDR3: CASSPGYELFF

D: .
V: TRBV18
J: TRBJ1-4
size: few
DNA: TGTGCCAGCTCACCTTTCGAAGCAACTAATGAAAAACTGTTTTTT
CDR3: CASSPFEATNEKLFF

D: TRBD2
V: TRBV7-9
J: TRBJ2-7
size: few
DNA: TGTGCCAGCAGCCCGGGACTAGCCAATACCTACGAGCAGTACTTC
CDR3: CASSPGLANTYEQYF

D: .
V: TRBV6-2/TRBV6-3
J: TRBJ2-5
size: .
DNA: TGTGCCAGCAGTTTCAGGGAGAAATGGGAGACCCAGTACTTC
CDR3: CASSFREKWETQYF

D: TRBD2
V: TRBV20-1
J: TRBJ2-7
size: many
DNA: TGCAGTGCTAGGGTTACTAGCGGGAGTAACGAGCAGTACTTC
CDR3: CSARVTSGSNEQYF

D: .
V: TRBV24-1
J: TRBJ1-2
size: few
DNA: TGTGCCACCAGTGATTTGTTTTGCCTGAGTGGCTACACCTTC
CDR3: CATSDLFCLSGYTF

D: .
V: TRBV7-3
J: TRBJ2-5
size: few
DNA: TGTGCCAGCAGCTTAGGCCCGGCTTTGGACGAGACCCAGTACTTC
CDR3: CASSLGPALDETQYF

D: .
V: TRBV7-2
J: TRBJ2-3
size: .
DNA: TGTGCCAGCAGCCAGGGACTGGGGGGCCCACCGGATACGCAGTATTTT
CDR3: CASSQGLGGPPDTQYF

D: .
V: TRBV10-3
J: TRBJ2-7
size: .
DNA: TGTGCCATCGCCGCTTCTGCCTACGAGCAGTACTTC
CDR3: CAIAASAYEQYF